These T cell receptor beta chains were read from a single sample in a study of blood T cell repertoires in COVID-19. Generated by immunoSEQ multiplex PCR, the TCRdb table keeps only in-frame clones and is missing some. This sample has 250,000 to 300,000 clones, with 86% found just once. Sample: peripheral blood. All receptors come from a woman between 70 and 85 years old with COVID-19, enrolled during active disease. CDR3s include the opening cysteine and the closing phenylalanine or tryptophan. A D gene is named only where the DNA matches it firmly. Size tells how often a clone was seen (once, few, many) or the class of an expanded clone, and some rows leave it out.

TRBJ1-1,TRBV4-3,TRBD1,.,TGCGCCAGCAGCCAAGATGGACAGGGCGGCACTGAAGCTTTCTTT,CASSQDGQGGTEAFF
TRBJ1-4,TRBV24-1,TRBD1,.,TGTGCCACCAGTGCAAGTGGGACAGGGCTTGACGAAAAACTGTTTTTT,CATSASGTGLDEKLFF
TRBJ2-7,TRBV27,TRBD2,.,TGTGCCAGCAGTCCCAAAGCGGCGGGGGGACCTTCCTACGAGCAGTACTTC,CASSPKAAGGPSYEQYF
TRBJ1-4,TRBV6-6,.,.,TGTGCCAGCAGTCTTTTTCGGGAAAAACTGTTTTTT,CASSLFREKLFF
TRBJ2-5,TRBV29-1,TRBD2,.,TGCAGCGTTGGAGCGGGGGGAAAAGAGACCCAGTACTTC,CSVGAGGKETQYF
TRBJ2-5,TRBV18,TRBD2,.,TGTGCCAGCTCACCTCTCGGGACTAGCCCCCAAGAGACCCAGTACTTC,CASSPLGTSPQETQYF
TRBJ1-4,TRBV27,.,.,TGTGCCAGCAGTTTCGGGGGAAAACTGTTTTTT,CASSFGGKLFF
TRBJ2-1,TRBV5-8,.,.,TGTGCCAGCAGCTTGTCTAGCGTTATGATTGAGCAGTTCTTC,CASSLSSVMIEQFF
TRBJ1-5,TRBV5-5,TRBD1,.,TGTGCCAGCAGCTCCGGGACAGGGCTGGGCAATCAGCCCCAGCATTTT,CASSSGTGLGNQPQHF
TRBJ1-1,TRBV9,.,.,TGTGCCAGCAGCGTCTCCCTCGATGTCAGGGAAGCTTTCTTT,CASSVSLDVREAFF
TRBJ2-1,TRBV7-2,TRBD2,.,TGTGCCAGCAGCTCGCCCTCACTTCGGGGGGGCAATGAGCAGTTCTTC,CASSSPSLRGGNEQFF
TRBJ1-2,TRBV29-1,.,.,TGCAGCGTTGGAGGCGGGAATAACTATGGCTACACCTTC,CSVGGGNNYGYTF
TRBJ2-3,TRBV5-1,.,.,TGCGCCAGCAGGACACTAGGGTCCGAAGATACGCAGTATTTT,CASRTLGSEDTQYF
TRBJ1-2,TRBV28,TRBD1,once,TGTGCCAGCATTCGGACAGGGGGCCTGAACTATGGCTACACCTTC,CASIRTGGLNYGYTF
TRBJ2-5,TRBV24-1,.,.,TGTGCCACCAGTGATGGCGGGTGGGAGACCCAGTACTTC,CATSDGGWETQYF
TRBJ2-5,TRBV30,.,.,TGTGCCTGGAGTGTGTCTGTCTCGCAAGAGACCCAGTACTTC,CAWSVSVSQETQYF
TRBJ1-2,TRBV5-1,.,.,TGCGCCAGCAGCTCCGGACAGAGCGGCTATGGCTACACCTTC,CASSSGQSGYGYTF
TRBJ1-1,TRBV6-2/TRBV6-3,.,.,TGTGCCAGCAGCCAAGGGGTGACGAACACTGAAGCTTTCTTT,CASSQGVTNTEAFF
TRBJ1-5,TRBV19,TRBD1,.,TGTGCCAGTAGTGCTACTCTCGGACAGGGGCCAGGGCATCAGCCCCAGCATTTT,CASSATLGQGPGHQPQHF
TRBJ2-3,TRBV5-1,TRBD1,.,TGCGCCAGCAGCACCGGGACAGCCAAAAGCACAGATACGCAGTATTTT,CASSTGTAKSTDTQYF
TRBJ1-1,TRBV28,TRBD1,.,TGTGCCAGCACACAGGGGGGGACGAACACTGAAGCTTTCTTT,CASTQGGTNTEAFF
TRBJ2-7,TRBV18,TRBD2,.,TGTGCCAGCTCACCAGACAGCGGGGGCGATGAGCAGTACTTC,CASSPDSGGDEQYF
TRBJ2-5,TRBV24-1,TRBD1,.,TGTGCCACCAGTGTGGGACAGGGAGCGACCCAGTACTTC,CATSVGQGATQYF
TRBJ2-7,TRBV18,TRBD1,.,TGTGCCAGCTCCCCCCGGACAGGGGCGGGGTACGAGCAGTACTTC,CASSPRTGAGYEQYF
TRBJ2-7,TRBV9,TRBD1,once,TGTGCCAGCAGCGTTGGGCAGGGGGCATACGAGCAGTACTTC,CASSVGQGAYEQYF
TRBJ1-6,TRBV19,.,.,TGTGCCAGTAGCCTACTCCCGGCAGGCTCACCCCTCCACTTT,CASSLLPAGSPLHF
TRBJ1-2,TRBV29-1,.,.,TGCAGCGTTAAACCGCTTACAGGGAGGGCGGGCTACACCTTC,CSVKPLTGRAGYTF
TRBJ1-5,TRBV5-8,.,.,TGTGCCAGCAGCTTGGCTGGCCCTCAGCCCCAGCATTTT,CASSLAGPQPQHF
TRBJ2-5,TRBV23-1,TRBD1,.,TGCGCCAGCAGTCTTTACAGGGGGCGGGAGGAGACCCAGTACTTC,CASSLYRGREETQYF
TRBJ1-4,TRBV9,.,.,TGTGCCAGCAGCGTAGGAGGGAATACTAATGAAAAACTGTTTTTT,CASSVGGNTNEKLFF
TRBJ1-1,TRBV6-1,TRBD1,once,TGTGCCAGCAGTGAACCAGGGGGCCCGAACACTGAAGCTTTCTTT,CASSEPGGPNTEAFF
TRBJ2-7,TRBV7-9,.,.,TGTGCCAGCAGCTTACGGGGGACCTACGAGCAGTACTTC,CASSLRGTYEQYF
TRBJ2-5,TRBV7-9,TRBD2,.,TGTGCCAGCAGAGAAGCGGGGGGGATAGAGACCCAGTACTTC,CASREAGGIETQYF
TRBJ1-1,TRBV19,.,.,TGTGCCAGTAGTTCCCGGGTAGACAGCGTACGGGCTTTCTTT,CASSSRVDSVRAFF
TRBJ1-4,TRBV2,TRBD1,once,TGTGCCAGCAGGGGAACAGGGGCGGGTGAAAAACTGTTTTTT,CASRGTGAGEKLFF
TRBJ2-2,TRBV7-3,TRBD1,.,TGTGCCAGCAGCTTCCAGGGGGCAGTCGGGGAGCTGTTTTTT,CASSFQGAVGELFF
TRBJ2-4,TRBV19,.,.,TGTGCCAGCAACATTTATCCCGCGCAGGGGAAGGGCAAAAACATTCAGTACTTC,CASNIYPAQGKGKNIQYF